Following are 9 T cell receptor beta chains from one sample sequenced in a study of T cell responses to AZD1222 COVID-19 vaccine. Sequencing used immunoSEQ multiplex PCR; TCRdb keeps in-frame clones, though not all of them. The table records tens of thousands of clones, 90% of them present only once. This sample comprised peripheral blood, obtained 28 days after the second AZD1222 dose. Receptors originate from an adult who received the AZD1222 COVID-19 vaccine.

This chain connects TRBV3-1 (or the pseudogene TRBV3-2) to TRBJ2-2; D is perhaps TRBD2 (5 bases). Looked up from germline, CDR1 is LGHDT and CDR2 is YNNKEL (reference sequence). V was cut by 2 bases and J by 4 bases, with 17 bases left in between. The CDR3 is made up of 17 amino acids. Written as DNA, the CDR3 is TGTGCCAGCAGCCAACCCGGGGTACTAGAGGGCACCGGGGAGCTGTTTTTT. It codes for CASSQPGVLEGTGELFF.

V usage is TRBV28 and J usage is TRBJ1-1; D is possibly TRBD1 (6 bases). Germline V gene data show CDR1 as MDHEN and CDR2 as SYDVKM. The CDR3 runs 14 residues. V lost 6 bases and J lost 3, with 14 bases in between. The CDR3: CASSLFGGDTEAFF. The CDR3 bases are TGTGCCAGCAGCCTGTTTGGGGGCGACACTGAAGCTTTCTTT.

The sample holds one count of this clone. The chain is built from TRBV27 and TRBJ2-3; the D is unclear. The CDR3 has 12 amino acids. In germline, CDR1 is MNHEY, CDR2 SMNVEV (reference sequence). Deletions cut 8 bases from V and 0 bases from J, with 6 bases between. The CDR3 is CASGRSTDTQYF. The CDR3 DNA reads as TGTGCCAGCGGAAGAAGCACAGATACGCAGTATTTT.

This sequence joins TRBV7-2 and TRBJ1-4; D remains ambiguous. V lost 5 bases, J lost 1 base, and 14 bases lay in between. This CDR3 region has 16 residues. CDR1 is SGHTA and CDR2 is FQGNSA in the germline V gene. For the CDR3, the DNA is TGTGCCAGCAGCCCGAGCAGGTCTCAAACTAATGAAAAACTGTTTTTT. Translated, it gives CASSPSRSQTNEKLFF.

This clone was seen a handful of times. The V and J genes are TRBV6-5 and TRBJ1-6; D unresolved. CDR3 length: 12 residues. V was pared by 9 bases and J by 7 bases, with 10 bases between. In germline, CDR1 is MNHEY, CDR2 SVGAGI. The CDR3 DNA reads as TGTGCCAGTTCCACACCGAATTCACCCCTCCACTTT. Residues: CASSTPNSPLHF.

The CDR3 coding sequence is TGTGCCAGCAGTGAAGCGGGACAGGGGCGTTCACCCCTCCACTTT. It is translated as CASSEAGQGRSPLHF. V usage is TRBV2 and J usage is TRBJ1-6; 10 bases match TRBD1. V trimming: 0 bases; J trimming: 9 bases; junction bases outside the gene matches: 2. Germline CDR1 and CDR2: SNHLY and FYNNEI. The CDR3 has 15 amino acids.

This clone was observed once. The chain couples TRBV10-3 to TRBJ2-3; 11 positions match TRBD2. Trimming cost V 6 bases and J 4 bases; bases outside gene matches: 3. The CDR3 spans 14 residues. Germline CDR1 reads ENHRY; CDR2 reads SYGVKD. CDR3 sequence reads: CAIREGLAADTQYF. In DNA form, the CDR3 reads TGTGCCATCAGGGAGGGACTAGCGGCAGATACGCAGTATTTT.

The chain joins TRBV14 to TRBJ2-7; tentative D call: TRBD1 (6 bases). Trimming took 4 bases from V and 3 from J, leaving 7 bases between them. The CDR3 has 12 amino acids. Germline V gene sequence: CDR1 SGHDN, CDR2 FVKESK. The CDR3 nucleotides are TGTGCCAGCAGCCCACAGGGCTACGAGCAGTACTTC. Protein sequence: CASSPQGYEQYF.

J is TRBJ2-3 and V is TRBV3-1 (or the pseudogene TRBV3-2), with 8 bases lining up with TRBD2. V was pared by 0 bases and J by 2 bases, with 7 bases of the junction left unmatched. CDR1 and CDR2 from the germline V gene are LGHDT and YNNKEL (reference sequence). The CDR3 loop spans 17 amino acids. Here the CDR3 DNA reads TGTGCCAGCAGCCAAGATGGGCTAGCGGGCTACACAGATACGCAGTATTTT. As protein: CASSQDGLAGYTDTQYF.